The rows below give T cell receptor beta chains drawn from one sample of a study of cytomegalovirus exposure and HLA in healthy donors. Here immunoSEQ multiplex PCR was the method, and the copy in TCRdb shows in-frame clones only, minus some. The sample lists about 260,000 clones, approximately 85% occurring once. What was sequenced was PBMCs. These TCRs come from a woman aged 40-49 years in good health and CMV-seropositive. Each CDR3 is given with its conserved first and last residue.

cdr3_length	j_call	v_call	cdr3_aa
11	TRBJ2-2	TRBV30	CAWRKSGELFF
16	TRBJ2-2	TRBV5-1	CASSPLAGGSTGELFF
17	TRBJ1-1	TRBV28	CASSPPQGGSANTEAFF
17	TRBJ2-1	TRBV11-3	CASSSPTSAFSYNEQFF
17	TRBJ1-4	TRBV7-2	CASSLGPGFATNEKLFF
16	TRBJ1-5	TRBV5-5	CASSLDAGMGNQPQHF
15	TRBJ2-7	TRBV19	CASSIDRGASYEQYF
14	TRBJ1-2	TRBV11-2	CASSVDRARSGYTF
18	TRBJ2-6	TRBV7-8	CASSYRDSLLSGANGLTF
13	TRBJ1-2	TRBV25-1	CASSEAGSYGYTF